Shown below are 8 T cell receptor beta chains from a single sample sequenced in a study of shared clonotypes between healthy human individuals. Profiling relied on immunoSEQ multiplex PCR, and the TCRdb table lists in-frame clones only, not all of them. The table records around 2.5 million clones, approximately 94% of them present only once. The sample was naive CD4+ T cells from PBMCs. Subset meaning: CD45RA+ positively selected. The receptors were sampled from a man younger than 35 in good health. Some clones in this sample may be carry-over from other donors' samples.

V and J are TRBV28 and TRBJ2-5, with 13 bases matching TRBD2. This CDR3 is 15 amino acids long. Germline loops: CDR1 MDHEN, CDR2 SYDVKM. J gave up 6 bases and V 5 bases, and 6 bases lay outside the gene matches. CDR3 in DNA: TGTGCCAGCAGTGCTATACTAGCGGGAGGGCAGACCCAGTACTTC. Amino acid sequence: CASSAILAGGQTQYF.

The chain couples TRBV29-1 to TRBJ1-1; a weak D match, TRBD1 (6 bases). This CDR3 is built from 13 residues. Between the trimmed V and J ends, which lost 6 bases and 1 base, there was a span of 12 bases. Germline V gene data show CDR1 as SQVTM and CDR2 as ANQGSEA. CDR3 sequence reads: CSVEGHTNTEAFF. The CDR3 nucleotides read TGCAGCGTCGAGGGACATACGAACACTGAAGCTTTCTTT.

This chain links TRBV5-1 with TRBJ2-7; 9 bases agree with TRBD2. Germline V gene sequence: CDR1 SGHRS, CDR2 YFSETQ. Losses at the gene ends were 4 bases for V and 4 bases for J; bases not matched to a gene: 6. The CDR3 sequence is 14 residues long. CDR3 sequence (DNA): TGCGCCAGCAGCCCGGCGGGGGGGGAATACGAGCAGTACTTC. As protein: CASSPAGGEYEQYF.

This chain joins TRBV5-6 and TRBJ1-5, with a weak D call TRBD1 (6 bases). The V end lost 8 bases, the J end lost 0 bases, and 15 bases lay between the germline ends. The germline V gene has CDR1 SGHDT and CDR2 YYEEEE. The length of the CDR3 is 15 residues. The CDR3 DNA is TGTGCCAGGGCGGGGGCGCCGTATAGCAATCAGCCCCAGCATTTT. It codes for CARAGAPYSNQPQHF.

The rearrangement links TRBV7-9 to TRBJ2-7; 10 bases map to TRBD1. The CDR3 sequence is 14 residues long. Germline loops: CDR1 SEHNR, CDR2 FQNEAQ (reference sequence). After removal of 4 bases from V and 6 bases from J, the junction contained 6 bases not matched to a gene. CDR3: CASSSRDRGPEQYF. CDR3 coding DNA: TGTGCCAGCAGCTCCCGGGACAGGGGTCCCGAGCAGTACTTC.

V gene TRBV30 combines with J gene TRBJ2-3; D gene uncertain. CDR3 length: 13 residues. Germline V lookup: CDR1 GTSNPN, CDR2 SVGIG (reference sequence). Trimming took off 0 bases at V and 6 bases at J, with 10 bases between the two ends. The CDR3 here is CAWSVGFGDTQYF. Here the CDR3 DNA reads TGTGCCTGGAGTGTAGGTTTTGGGGATACGCAGTATTTT.

The V call is TRBV6-6, the J call TRBJ2-2; TRBD2 aligns across 12 bases. Germline V CDR1 and CDR2: MNHNY, SVGAGI (reference sequence). The CDR3 is made up of 16 amino acids. J was trimmed by 3 bases and V by 6 bases; bases with no gene match: 5. The CDR3 spells CASSRTSGMYTGELFF. Here the CDR3 DNA reads TGTGCCAGCAGCCGGACTAGCGGGATGTACACCGGGGAGCTGTTTTTT.

The gene calls are TRBV6-1 and TRBJ2-4; D remains ambiguous. CDR3 size: 14 residues. V was shortened by 2 bases and J by 0 bases, with 5 bases between the two germline ends. CDR1 is MNHNS and CDR2 is SASEGT in the germline V gene. The CDR3 loop reads CASSEHLAKNIQYF. DNA for the CDR3: TGTGCCAGCAGTGAACACTTAGCCAAAAACATTCAGTACTTC.